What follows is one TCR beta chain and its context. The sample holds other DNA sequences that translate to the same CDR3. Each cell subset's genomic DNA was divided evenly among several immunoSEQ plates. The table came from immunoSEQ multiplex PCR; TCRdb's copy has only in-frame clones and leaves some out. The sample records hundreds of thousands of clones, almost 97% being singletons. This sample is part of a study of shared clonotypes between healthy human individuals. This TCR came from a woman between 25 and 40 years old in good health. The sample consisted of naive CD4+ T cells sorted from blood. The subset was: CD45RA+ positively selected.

CDR3 amino acids: CASSRGDSNQPQHF. The DNA for the CDR3 is TGTGCCAGCTCTCGCGGAGATAGCAATCAGCCCCAGCATTTT. The chain uses TRBV18 and TRBJ1-5; D gene unclear. CDR3 length equals 14 residues. Looked up from germline, CDR1 is KGHSH and CDR2 is LQKENI. V lost 6 bases to trimming and J lost 0 bases, with 9 bases between them.